What follows are 26 T cell receptor beta chains derived from one specimen sequenced in a study of blood T cell repertoires in COVID-19. Only in-frame clones appear in the TCRdb table, and some are missing; sequencing was by immunoSEQ multiplex PCR. The data show about 310,000 clones, about 90% seen once. The sample consisted of peripheral blood. The receptors here all came from a woman aged 45-65 years who had recovered from COVID-19.

The chain links TRBV28 to TRBJ2-1, with a possible D match to TRBD1 (6 bases). Germline V CDR1 and CDR2: MDHEN, SYDVKM. CDR3 length equals 15 residues. Trimming stripped 7 bases from V and 2 bases from J, with 15 bases between. In DNA, the CDR3 is TGTGCCAGCACTTATGCAGGGGTGCCCTACAATGAGCAGTTCTTC. It codes for CASTYAGVPYNEQFF.

The V gene is TRBV19, the J gene TRBJ1-5; D gene unclear. V lost 2 bases to trimming and J lost 11 bases, with 13 bases between them. The V gene's germline CDR1 is LNHDA and CDR2 SQIVND (reference sequence). This CDR3 comprises 13 residues. DNA of the CDR3: TGTGCCAGTAGTATAAGGGCAGCGGGGACCCAGCATTTT. This codes for CASSIRAAGTQHF.

This clone appeared a few times. The chain combines TRBV3-1 (or the pseudogene TRBV3-2) with TRBJ2-7; tentative D call: TRBD2 (6 bases). V was cut by 3 bases and J by 2 bases, with 17 bases left in between. The CDR3 sequence is 16 residues long. Germline assignment: CDR1 LGHDT and CDR2 YNNKEL (reference sequence). CDR3 DNA sequence: TGTGCCAGCAGCCATAACTCTTGGGGGGAAACCTACGAGCAGTACTTC. Translated: CASSHNSWGETYEQYF.

The V and J genes are TRBV18 and TRBJ2-6; D uncertain. Germline V gene sequence: CDR1 KGHSH, CDR2 LQKENI. V was shortened by 6 bases and J by 1 base, with 16 bases between the two germline ends. The CDR3 is 17 residues long. CDR3 in DNA: TGTGCCAGCTCTCAGACAACCACAAGTTCTGGGGCCAACGTCCTGACTTTC. Its protein product is CASSQTTTSSGANVLTF.

The V gene is TRBV3-1 (or the pseudogene TRBV3-2), the J gene TRBJ2-5, with D perhaps matching TRBD1 (5 bases). Between the trimmed V and J ends, which lost 0 bases and 9 bases, there was a span of 8 bases. The CDR3 runs 12 residues. Germline loops: CDR1 LGHDT, CDR2 YNNKEL (reference sequence). The CDR3 region has the DNA TGTGCCAGCAGCCAAGAGGAAGGGGCCCAGTACTTC. This gives the protein CASSQEEGAQYF.

This clone was recorded only once. The genes are TRBV24-1 and TRBJ2-3; TRBD1 is a possible D gene (6 bases). Germline CDR1 and CDR2: KGHDR and SFDVKD. The CDR3 extends over 13 amino acids. V was cut by 8 bases and J by 2 bases, with 10 bases left in between. The chain's CDR3 is CATTGTITDTQYF. The CDR3 region has the DNA TGTGCCACCACAGGGACAATCACAGATACGCAGTATTTT.

The sample holds one count of this clone. The V call is TRBV13, the J call TRBJ2-7; 8 bases agree with TRBD2. The germline gives CDR1 PRHDT, CDR2 FYEKMQ (reference sequence). The V gene end was trimmed by 4 bases and the J gene end by 3 bases; junction bases not matched to a gene: 8. The CDR3 loop spans 15 amino acids. The CDR3 DNA reads TGTGCCAGCAGCTCCCCCTATAGCGGGATCTACGAGCAGTACTTC. This translates into CASSSPYSGIYEQYF.

The J gene is TRBJ2-1, the V gene TRBV19; 8 bases align to TRBD1. The CDR3 consists of 12 residues. With 10 bases clipped from V and 7 bases from J, the junction kept 6 bases outside the gene matches. Germline CDR1 reads LNHDA; CDR2 reads SQIVND (reference sequence). As DNA, the CDR3 is TGTGCCACCTTGGACAGGGCTAATGAGCAGTTCTTC. Amino acid sequence: CATLDRANEQFF.

The V gene is TRBV18, the J gene TRBJ1-1; TRBD1 matches at 7 bases. Germline CDR1 and CDR2: KGHSH and LQKENI. With 3 bases clipped from V and 1 base from J, the junction kept 5 bases outside the gene matches. This CDR3 region has 15 residues. CDR3 residues: CASSPRDSRNTEAFF. The DNA for the CDR3 is TGTGCCAGCTCACCTCGGGACAGCCGGAACACTGAAGCTTTCTTT.

The rearrangement links TRBV7-9 to TRBJ2-7; 7 bases match TRBD1. Trimming removed 2 bases from V and 6 bases from J; junction bases left unmatched: 1. The CDR3 spans 12 residues. The germline V gene encodes CDR1 SEHNR and CDR2 FQNEAQ (reference sequence). CDR3 amino acids: CASSLTGVEQYF. DNA for the CDR3: TGTGCCAGCAGCTTAACAGGGGTCGAGCAGTACTTC. The entire variable domain, with the rest obtained from reference TRBV7-9 and TRBJ2-7, is as follows: DTGVSQNPRHKITKRGQNVTFRCDPISEHNRLYWYRQTLGQGPEFLTYFQNEAQLEKSRLLSDRFSAERPKGSFSTLEIQRTEQGDSAMYLCASSLTGVEQYFGPGTRLTVT.

The rearrangement links TRBV11-2 to TRBJ1-4, with 9 bases lining up with TRBD1. Germline CDR1 is SGHAT and CDR2 is FQNNGV. Trimming at V came to 4 bases and at J to 5 bases, leaving 5 bases not matched to a gene. The CDR3 has 15 residues. The CDR3 region is CASSSRGTGNEKLFF. The CDR3 bases are TGTGCCAGCAGCTCCCGCGGGACAGGGAATGAAAAACTGTTTTTT.

The chain combines TRBV28 with TRBJ1-6; TRBD1 matches 7 bases. Germline V lookup: CDR1 MDHEN, CDR2 SYDVKM. V was clipped by 5 bases and J by 5 bases; unmatched bases: 6. The CDR3 extends over 15 amino acids. CDR3 sequence reads: CASSITQGNNSPLHF. The CDR3, as DNA: TGTGCCAGCAGTATCACACAGGGGAATAATTCACCCCTCCACTTT. Drawing the rest from reference TRBV28 and TRBJ1-6, the complete variable domain is DVKVTQSSRYLVKRTGEKVFLECVQDMDHENMFWYRQDPGLGLRLIYFSYDVKMKEKGDIPEGYSVSREKKERFSLILESASTNQTSMYLCASSITQGNNSPLHFGNGTRLTVT.

The table lists this clone with a count of one. The chain's CDR3 is CASSPLTGENTEAFF. The CDR3 DNA sequence: TGTGCCAGCTCACCTTTGACAGGTGAGAACACTGAAGCTTTCTTT. The chain uses TRBV18 and TRBJ1-1; D is perhaps TRBD1 (6 bases). The V and J ends lost 3 bases and 1 base respectively, with 12 bases between them. The V gene's germline CDR1 is KGHSH and CDR2 LQKENI. The CDR3 is made up of 15 amino acids.

This clone has more than one count but fewer than ten. The genes are TRBV20-1 and TRBJ1-1; 8 bases match TRBD1. CDR3 length equals 14 residues. V shed 3 bases and J 0 bases; nucleotides not matched to a gene: 3. The germline CDR1 and CDR2 sequences are DFQATT and SNEGSKA (reference sequence). CDR3 coding DNA: TGCAGTGCTAGTACAGGGGGGTTGAACACTGAAGCTTTCTTT. Its translation is CSASTGGLNTEAFF.

This chain uses TRBV5-6 with TRBJ1-5, with 9 bases aligning to TRBD1. After removal of 3 bases from V and 3 bases from J, the junction contained 7 bases not matched to a gene. This CDR3 has 16 residues. The germline V gene has CDR1 SGHDT and CDR2 YYEEEE. CDR3 nucleotide sequence: TGTGCCAGCAGCTGGGGGGGACAGGGAATCAATCAGCCCCAGCATTTT. Its translation: CASSWGGQGINQPQHF. The entire variable domain, with the rest obtained from reference TRBV5-6 and TRBJ1-5, is as follows: DAGVTQSPTHLIKTRGQQVTLRCSPKSGHDTVSWYQQALGQGPQFIFQYYEEEERQRGNFPDRFSGHQFPNYSSELNVNALLLGDSALYLCASSWGGQGINQPQHFGDGTRLSIL.

This chain uses TRBV5-4 with TRBJ1-1; D is ambiguous. CDR3 length: 15 residues. V lost 4 bases to trimming and J lost 2 bases, with 15 bases between them. Germline values: CDR1 SGHNT, CDR2 YYREEE (reference sequence). The DNA for the CDR3 is TGTGCCAGCAGCCCCGAGGGCCAGGCAAACACTGAAGCTTTCTTT. Translated: CASSPEGQANTEAFF. Complete variable domain (other parts from reference TRBV5-4 and TRBJ1-1): ETGVTQSPTHLIKTRGQQVTLRCSSQSGHNTVSWYQQALGQGPQFIFQYYREEENGRGNFPPRFSGLQFPNYSSELNVNALELDDSALYLCASSPEGQANTEAFFGQGTRLTVV.

The CDR3 reads CASMREGTYNEQFF. For the CDR3, the DNA is TGTGCCAGCATGCGGGAGGGTACCTACAATGAGCAGTTCTTC. The rearrangement joins TRBV2 to TRBJ2-1; 9 bases align to TRBD2. Germline assignment: CDR1 SNHLY and CDR2 FYNNEI. Germline trimming cut 7 bases from V and 2 bases from J; bases unmatched to any gene: 3. This CDR3 is built from 14 residues.

V is TRBV12-3 or TRBV12-4 and J is TRBJ1-2; TRBD1 agrees at 8 bases. This CDR3 comprises 13 residues. J lost 3 bases, V lost 5 bases, and 2 bases had no gene match. CDR3: CASSEDRDYGYTF. The DNA of the CDR3 is TGTGCCAGCAGTGAGGACAGGGACTATGGCTACACCTTC.

This clone came up once. The genes are TRBV19 and TRBJ2-7; 9 bases align to TRBD2. V shed 4 bases, J shed 4 bases, and the junction held 8 bases outside the gene matches. This CDR3 contains 15 residues. Germline CDR1 reads LNHDA; CDR2 reads SQIVND (reference sequence). The CDR3 DNA is TGTGCCAGTAGTACTGTCGCGGGAGGGTCTTACGAGCAGTACTTC. It yields the protein CASSTVAGGSYEQYF.

The chain is built from TRBV30 and TRBJ1-1, with D perhaps matching TRBD1 (6 bases). The CDR3 runs 13 residues. The germline V gene has CDR1 GTSNPN and CDR2 SVGIG (reference sequence). V lost 3 bases to trimming and J lost 1 base, with 9 bases between them. CDR3 residues: CAWRLQGNTEAFF. CDR3 bases: TGTGCCTGGAGGTTACAGGGGAACACTGAAGCTTTCTTT.

V and J are TRBV28 and TRBJ1-2; D unclear. The CDR3 is 14 residues long. The germline V and J ends were trimmed by 5 bases and 4 bases, with 14 bases remaining between them. The germline CDR1 and CDR2 sequences are MDHEN and SYDVKM. The CDR3 coding sequence is TGTGCCAGCAGTCCTTCCGGGTCGGTCTATGGCTACACCTTC. Translation gives CASSPSGSVYGYTF.

The gene calls are TRBV9 and TRBJ1-5, with D uncertain. Germline V gene sequence: CDR1 SGDLS, CDR2 YYNGEE. V was cut by 7 bases and J by 0 bases, with 11 bases left in between. The CDR3 runs 14 residues. CDR3: CASSNGNSNQPQHF. The CDR3, as DNA: TGTGCCAGCTCTAACGGTAATAGCAATCAGCCCCAGCATTTT.

The chain combines TRBV3-1 (or the pseudogene TRBV3-2) with TRBJ1-2; tentative D call: TRBD1 (6 bases). CDR3 length: 15 amino acids. Between the trimmed V and J ends, which lost 4 bases and 4 bases, there was a span of 16 bases. The germline V gene encodes CDR1 LGHDT and CDR2 YNNKEL (reference sequence). The CDR3 reads CASSPAVGGAYGYTF. The CDR3 DNA is TGTGCCAGCAGCCCGGCTGTCGGGGGGGCCTATGGCTACACCTTC.

This chain uses TRBV7-9 with TRBJ2-7, with D hard to call. Germline loops: CDR1 SEHNR, CDR2 FQNEAQ (reference sequence). The CDR3 has 13 residues. V was trimmed by 1 base and J by 3 bases, leaving 7 bases between them. CDR3 nucleotides: TGTGCCAGCAGCTTAGGACTGAACTACGAGCAGTACTTC. It is translated as CASSLGLNYEQYF.

This chain links TRBV18 with TRBJ2-7, with 10 bases that match TRBD2. The CDR3 runs 16 residues. Germline V lookup: CDR1 KGHSH, CDR2 LQKENI. With 4 bases clipped from V and 4 bases from J, the junction kept 10 bases outside the gene matches. The CDR3 protein is CASSLSPGLASYEQYF. The CDR3 region has the DNA TGTGCCAGCTCACTTTCACCGGGACTAGCGAGTTACGAGCAGTACTTC.

The chain uses TRBV11-2 and TRBJ2-7; TRBD1 matches at 7 bases. CDR1 is SGHAT, CDR2 FQNNGV, per germline. Trimming cost V 6 bases and J 7 bases; bases outside gene matches: 9. This CDR3 is built from 13 residues. CDR3 sequence: CASSSPGRGEQYF. In nucleotides, the CDR3 is TGTGCCAGCAGTTCCCCGGGCAGGGGGGAGCAGTACTTC.